Following are 28 T cell receptor beta chains from one sample sequenced in a study of shared clonotypes between healthy human individuals. Assay: immunoSEQ multiplex PCR; the TCRdb copy retains only in-frame clones and omits some. The sample records about 340,000 clones, around four fifths being singletons. Material for sequencing was memory CD4+ T cells sorted from blood. Sample subset: CD45RA-negative fraction. The origin of the receptors is a man aged 25-40 years in good health.

This clone was counted between two and nine times. The chain carries TRBV6-1 and TRBJ1-4, with D unclear. The ends were cut back, 2 bases at V and 7 bases at J, with 14 bases in the middle. The length of the CDR3 is 15 residues. Looked up from germline, CDR1 is MNHNS and CDR2 is SASEGT. The CDR3 reads CASSEQAAWGEKLFF. The CDR3 nucleotides are TGTGCCAGCAGTGAACAGGCAGCCTGGGGTGAAAAACTGTTTTTT.

This chain joins TRBV15 and TRBJ2-2, with TRBD1 matching over 7 bases. The CDR3 length is 18 residues. V was clipped by 5 bases and J by 2 bases; unmatched bases: 14. Germline lookup yields CDR1 LNHNV and CDR2 YYDKDF (reference sequence). This CDR3 reads CATSPHPPGTDNTGELFF. In DNA, the CDR3 is TGTGCCACCAGCCCCCACCCGCCCGGGACAGATAACACCGGGGAGCTGTTTTTT.

CDR3 coding DNA: TGTGCCAGCTCGCGGGAGGGTGCCTACGAGCAGTACTTC. The encoded protein is CASSREGAYEQYF. The rearrangement links TRBV18 to TRBJ2-7; TRBD2 matches 9 bases. The V and J ends lost 6 bases and 2 bases, in that order; junction bases with no gene match: 2. CDR1 KGHSH and CDR2 LQKENI come from the germline V gene. The CDR3 is 13 amino acids. The whole variable domain, filled in from reference TRBV18 and TRBJ2-7, reads NAGVMQNPRHLVRRRGQEARLRCSPMKGHSHVYWYRQLPEEGLKFMVYLQKENIIDESGMPKERFSAEFPKEGPSILRIQQVVRGDSAAYFCASSREGAYEQYFGPGTRLTVT.

CDR3 coding DNA: TGTGCCAGCAGCGCAACAGGGGGGCAAAGGGTAGAGACCCAGTACTTC. It translates to CASSATGGQRVETQYF. The rearrangement joins TRBV5-6 to TRBJ2-5; TRBD1 aligns across 8 bases. The germline V gene encodes CDR1 SGHDT and CDR2 YYEEEE. V shed 4 bases and J 4 bases; nucleotides not matched to a gene: 12. This CDR3 comprises 16 residues.

J is TRBJ1-6 and V is TRBV11-2, with a possible D match to TRBD1 (5 bases). Trimming took off 1 base at V and 7 bases at J, with 11 bases between the two ends. Germline V gives CDR1 SGHAT, CDR2 FQNNGV. This CDR3 comprises 15 residues. The CDR3 protein is CASSLGGRRNSPLHF. The CDR3 coding sequence is TGTGCCAGCAGCTTAGGGGGGAGGAGGAATTCACCCCTCCACTTT.

This chain links TRBV29-1 with TRBJ2-3; 8 bases align to TRBD1. In germline, CDR1 is SQVTM, CDR2 ANQGSEA. With V trimmed by 3 bases and J by 2 bases, 7 bases remained unmatched. CDR3 length: 15 amino acids. Here the CDR3 DNA reads TGCAGCGTTGATCAGGGGGCAGAGGTCACAGATACGCAGTATTTT. This codes for CSVDQGAEVTDTQYF.

The chain uses TRBV7-6 and TRBJ2-5, with D perhaps matching TRBD2 (5 bases). The CDR3 extends over 13 amino acids. V lost 3 bases and J 4 bases, leaving 9 bases between the germline ends. Germline assignment: CDR1 SGHVS and CDR2 FNYEAQ. Written as DNA, the CDR3 is TGTGCCAGCAGCTTCCCTAGCACAGAGACCCAGTACTTC. It translates to CASSFPSTETQYF.

V gene TRBV18 combines with J gene TRBJ1-1; D is unclear. V was shortened by 5 bases and J by 1 base, with 8 bases between the two germline ends. Germline V lookup: CDR1 KGHSH, CDR2 LQKENI. This CDR3 contains 13 residues. CDR3 region: CASSVNWNTEAFF. CDR3 nucleotide sequence: TGTGCCAGCTCAGTCAACTGGAACACTGAAGCTTTCTTT.

This chain connects TRBV25-1 to TRBJ2-1, with TRBD2 identical over 8 bases. The CDR3 extends over 16 amino acids. V lost 2 bases and J lost 4; bases outside the gene matches: 7. CDR1 MGHDK and CDR2 SYGVNS come from the germline V gene. The CDR3 sequence is CASSEPTSGHYNEQFF. Here the CDR3 DNA reads TGTGCCAGCAGTGAACCCACTAGCGGTCATTACAATGAGCAGTTCTTC.

The V gene is TRBV27, the J gene TRBJ1-5; possibly TRBD1 for D (6 bases). Germline V gene data show CDR1 as MNHEY and CDR2 as SMNVEV (reference sequence). V lost 2 bases and J lost 6, with 11 bases in between. This CDR3 contains 14 residues. CDR3 loop: CASSLGGGSQPQHF. The CDR3 region has the DNA TGTGCCAGCAGTTTAGGAGGGGGGAGTCAGCCCCAGCATTTT.

This CDR3 reads CASIRLAGVGELFF. DNA for the CDR3: TGTGCCAGTATAAGACTAGCGGGAGTGGGGGAGCTGTTTTTT. The V and J genes are TRBV19 and TRBJ2-2; 12 nucleotides match TRBD2. V trimming: 7 bases; J trimming: 8 bases; junction bases outside the gene matches: 5. Germline loops: CDR1 LNHDA, CDR2 SQIVND (reference sequence). This CDR3 has 14 amino acids.

This clone was observed a handful of times. This chain uses TRBV19 with TRBJ2-7; D may be TRBD1 (5 bases). The CDR3 runs to 11 residues. Trimming left V 10 bases short and J 6 bases short, with 13 bases between. Germline lookup yields CDR1 LNHDA and CDR2 SQIVND (reference sequence). Here the CDR3 DNA reads TGTGCCACACTATTGGGGCGCGAGCAGTACTTC. Protein sequence: CATLLGREQYF.

The CDR3 loop is CASSLRAGWSLEQYF. The CDR3 coding sequence is TGTGCCAGCAGTTTACGAGCGGGATGGAGTCTCGAGCAGTACTTC. The chain links TRBV27 to TRBJ2-7; 7 nucleotides line up with TRBD2. CDR3 length equals 15 residues. The J segment lost 6 bases and the V segment lost 2 bases, leaving 10 bases of the junction unmatched. Per the germline V gene, CDR1 is MNHEY and CDR2 is SMNVEV (reference sequence).

A single count supports this clone. The rearrangement uses TRBV5-1 and TRBJ2-7; D could derive from TRBD1 or TRBD2 (6 bases each). CDR1 is SGHRS, CDR2 YFSETQ, per germline. CDR3 length equals 16 residues. The germline V and J ends were trimmed by 6 bases and 5 bases, with 24 bases remaining between them. CDR3 sequence reads: CASKPLARGRFDEQYF. DNA of the CDR3: TGCGCCAGCAAACCCTTGGCCCGGGGGCGATTTGACGAGCAGTACTTC.

The chain carries TRBV28 and TRBJ2-2, with a tentative D call TRBD1 (6 bases). Between the trimmed V and J ends, which lost 1 base and 2 bases, there was a span of 14 bases. Germline V CDR1 and CDR2: MDHEN, SYDVKM. This CDR3 region has 17 residues. Here the CDR3 reads CASSLLFGQINTGELFF. In DNA form, the CDR3 reads TGTGCCAGCAGTTTATTGTTCGGACAGATAAACACCGGGGAGCTGTTTTTT.

The V and J genes are TRBV6-5 and TRBJ1-2, with no clear D. The CDR3 is 11 residues long. From germline, CDR1 is MNHEY and CDR2 SVGAGI. V lost 2 bases to trimming and J lost 9 bases, with 7 bases between them. The CDR3 loop reads CASSYGASYTF. CDR3 DNA sequence: TGTGCCAGCAGTTACGGTGCTAGCTACACCTTC.

This clone came up once. This rearrangement joins TRBV7-8 to TRBJ2-7, with 13 bases fitting TRBD2. Trimming at V came to 5 bases and at J to 9 bases, leaving 16 bases not matched to a gene. This CDR3 contains 17 residues. Germline assignment: CDR1 SGHVS and CDR2 FQNEAQ. The CDR3 DNA follows: TGTGCCAGCAGCCGAACTAGCGGGAGGGCCTTCAGGTCCGGGCAGTACTTC. Translating it yields CASSRTSGRAFRSGQYF.

Only a few counts were recorded for this clone. This chain joins TRBV4-3 and TRBJ2-1; maybe TRBD1 (6 bases). CDR1 LGHNA and CDR2 YSLEER come from the germline V gene. The CDR3 spans 16 residues. Trimming removed 4 bases at V and 4 bases at J, with 17 bases between. The CDR3 spells CASSLDRDIEYNEQFF. The CDR3 nucleotides are TGCGCCAGCAGCCTTGACCGGGACATAGAATACAATGAGCAGTTCTTC.

The chain combines TRBV25-1 with TRBJ2-7; D may be TRBD1 (6 bases). Trimming removed 3 bases at V and 7 bases at J, with 10 bases between. Germline CDR1 reads MGHDK; CDR2 reads SYGVNS. This CDR3 is built from 12 residues. The CDR3 loop reads CASSDQRGEQYF. In DNA form, the CDR3 reads TGTGCCAGCAGTGATCAAAGGGGGGAGCAGTACTTC.

The rearrangement links TRBV5-1 to TRBJ2-5; 8 bases match TRBD1. Germline V lookup: CDR1 SGHRS, CDR2 YFSETQ. Losses at the gene ends were 1 base for V and 4 bases for J; bases not matched to a gene: 6. This CDR3 contains 15 residues. In nucleotides, the CDR3 is TGCGCCAGCAGCTTGAGGGCAGGGGGCCCAGAGACCCAGTACTTC. Its translation: CASSLRAGGPETQYF.

The chain has TRBV11-3 and TRBJ2-3; 14 bases map to TRBD2. The CDR3 is 16 amino acids. V lost 5 bases, J lost 4 bases, and 5 bases stayed unmatched. Germline V lookup: CDR1 SGHNT, CDR2 YENEEA. CDR3 nucleotide sequence: TGTGCCAGCAGCCCCTCGACTAGCGGGAGGGCAGATACGCAGTATTTT. Translation gives CASSPSTSGRADTQYF.

A word on this clone: At the DNA level, this CDR3 is encoded by other sequences in the same sample as well. The genes are TRBV28 and TRBJ1-5, with D unclear. In germline, CDR1 is MDHEN, CDR2 SYDVKM. The V end lost 3 bases, the J end lost 6 bases, and 6 bases lay between the germline ends. This CDR3 has 12 residues. The CDR3 nucleotides read TGTGCCAGCAGTTTTTCGGGTCAGCCCCAGCATTTT. Its translation: CASSFSGQPQHF.

The chain links TRBV5-1 to TRBJ2-5; D is unclear. The germline V gene encodes CDR1 SGHRS and CDR2 YFSETQ. Trimming removed 0 bases at V and 4 bases at J, with 7 bases between. The CDR3 spans 13 residues. The CDR3 spells CASSLVPTETQYF. Here the CDR3 DNA reads TGCGCCAGCAGCTTGGTCCCTACAGAGACCCAGTACTTC.

The V call is TRBV6-5, the J call TRBJ2-1, with a weak D call TRBD1 (5 bases). Per the germline V gene, CDR1 is MNHEY and CDR2 is SVGAGI. With 0 bases removed from V and 7 bases from J, the gap between germline ends came to 13 bases. This CDR3 comprises 15 residues. The CDR3 reads CASSYSFQGLNEQFF. The CDR3 DNA follows: TGTGCCAGCAGTTACTCTTTCCAGGGTTTGAATGAGCAGTTCTTC.

This sequence joins TRBV9 and TRBJ2-3; 7 nucleotides line up with TRBD2. V was pared by 0 bases and J by 3 bases, with 7 bases of the junction left unmatched. Germline lookup yields CDR1 SGDLS and CDR2 YYNGEE. This CDR3 comprises 16 residues. CDR3 nucleotides: TGTGCCAGCAGCGTAGAAGCGGGAATGGGAACAGATACGCAGTATTTT. Translating gives CASSVEAGMGTDTQYF.

As regards this clone: With a much larger clone just one base away, this may be a read error. The CDR3: CASRFIGQDLGYGYTF. The CDR3 bases are TGTGCCAGCAGGTTTATAGGACAGGACCTTGGCTATGGCTACACCTTC. This sequence joins TRBV5-5 and TRBJ1-2; 7 nucleotides match TRBD1. Per the germline V gene, CDR1 is SGHKS and CDR2 is YYEKEE (reference sequence). J lost 4 bases, V lost 5 bases, and 14 bases had no gene match. This CDR3 comprises 16 residues.

V usage is TRBV15 and J usage is TRBJ2-1, with D perhaps matching TRBD2 (7 bases). The CDR3 sequence is 17 residues long. Per the germline V gene, CDR1 is LNHNV and CDR2 is YYDKDF (reference sequence). V lost 5 bases, J lost 9 bases, and 26 bases lay in between. This chain's CDR3 is CATSLEWGAGEGSEQFF. The CDR3 nucleotides read TGTGCCACCAGCCTAGAATGGGGGGCGGGAGAGGGGAGTGAGCAGTTCTTC.

This clone was seen only once. The chain couples TRBV5-1 to TRBJ2-2; D uncertain. Trimming took 7 bases from V and 6 from J, leaving 16 bases between them. The germline V gene encodes CDR1 SGHRS and CDR2 YFSETQ. This CDR3 spans 14 amino acids. The CDR3 DNA follows: TGCGCCAGCGGGCCCGGAGATGGAGCCGGGGAGCTGTTTTTT. Its protein is CASGPGDGAGELFF.